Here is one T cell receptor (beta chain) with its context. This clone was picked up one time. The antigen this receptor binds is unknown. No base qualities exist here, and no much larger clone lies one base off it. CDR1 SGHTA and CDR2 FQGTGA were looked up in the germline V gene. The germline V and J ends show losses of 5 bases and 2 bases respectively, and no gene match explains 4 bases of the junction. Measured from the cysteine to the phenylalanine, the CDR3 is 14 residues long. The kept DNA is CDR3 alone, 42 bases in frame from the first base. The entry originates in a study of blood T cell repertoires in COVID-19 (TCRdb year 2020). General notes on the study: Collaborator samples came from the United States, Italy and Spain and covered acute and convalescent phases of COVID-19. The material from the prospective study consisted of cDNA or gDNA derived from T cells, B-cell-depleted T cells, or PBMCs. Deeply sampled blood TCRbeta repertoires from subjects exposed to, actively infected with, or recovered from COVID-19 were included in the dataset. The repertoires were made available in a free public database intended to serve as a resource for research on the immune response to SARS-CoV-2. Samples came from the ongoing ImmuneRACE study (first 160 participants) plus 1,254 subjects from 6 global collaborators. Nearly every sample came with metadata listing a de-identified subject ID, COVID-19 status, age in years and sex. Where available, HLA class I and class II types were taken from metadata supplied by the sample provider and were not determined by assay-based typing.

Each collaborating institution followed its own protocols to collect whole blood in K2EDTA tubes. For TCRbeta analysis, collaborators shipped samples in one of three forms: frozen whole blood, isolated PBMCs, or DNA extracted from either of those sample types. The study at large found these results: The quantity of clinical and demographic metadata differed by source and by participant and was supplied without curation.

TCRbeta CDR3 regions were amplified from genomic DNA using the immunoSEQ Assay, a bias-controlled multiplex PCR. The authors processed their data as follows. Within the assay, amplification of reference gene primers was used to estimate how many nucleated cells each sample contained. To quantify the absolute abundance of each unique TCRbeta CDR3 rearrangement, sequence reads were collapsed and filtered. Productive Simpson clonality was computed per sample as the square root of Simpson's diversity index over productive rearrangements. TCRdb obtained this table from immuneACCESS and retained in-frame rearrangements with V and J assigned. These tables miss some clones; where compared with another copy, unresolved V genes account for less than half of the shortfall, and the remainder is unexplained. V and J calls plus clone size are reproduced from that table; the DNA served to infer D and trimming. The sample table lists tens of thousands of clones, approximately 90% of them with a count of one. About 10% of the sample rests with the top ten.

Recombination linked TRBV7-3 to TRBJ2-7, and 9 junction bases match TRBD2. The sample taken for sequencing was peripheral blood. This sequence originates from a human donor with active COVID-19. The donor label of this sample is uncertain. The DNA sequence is TGTGCCAGCAGCAGGTTAGCGGGGGCCTACGAGCAGTACTTC. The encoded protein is CASSRLAGAYEQYF.